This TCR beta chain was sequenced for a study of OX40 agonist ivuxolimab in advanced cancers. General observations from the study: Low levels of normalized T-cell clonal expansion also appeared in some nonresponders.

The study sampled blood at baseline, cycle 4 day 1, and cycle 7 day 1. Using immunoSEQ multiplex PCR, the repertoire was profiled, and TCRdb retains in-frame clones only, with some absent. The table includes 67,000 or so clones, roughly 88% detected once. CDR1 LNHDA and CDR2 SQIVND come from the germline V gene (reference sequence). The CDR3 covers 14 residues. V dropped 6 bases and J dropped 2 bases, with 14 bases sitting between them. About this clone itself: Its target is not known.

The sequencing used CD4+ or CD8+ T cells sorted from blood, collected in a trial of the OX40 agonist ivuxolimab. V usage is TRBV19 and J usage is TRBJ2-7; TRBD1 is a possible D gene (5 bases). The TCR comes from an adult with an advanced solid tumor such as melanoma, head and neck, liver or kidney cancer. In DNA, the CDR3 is TGTGCCAGTAGGTCACCGACAGTTCCCTACGAGCAGTACTTC. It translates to CASRSPTVPYEQYF.